This is a list of T cell receptor beta chains from one sample in a study of CD8 T cells in Susac syndrome. Using its own MiXCR run on the immunoSEQ multiplex PCR reads, TCRdb lists one record per CDR3 protein. Among roughly 140,000 distinct CDR3 sequences, roughly 95% were seen once, and the ten largest hold approximately 0.08%. Sequencing was done on a sample of CD4+ T cells from PBMCs. These receptors all stem from a human donor with Susac syndrome. CDR3s include the opening cysteine and the closing phenylalanine or tryptophan. D genes are given only for firm matches. Not all rows give a size; the values are once, few, many and, for expanded clones, a class.

j_call	v_call	d_call	clone_size	cdr3_aa	cdr3_nt
TRBJ2-3	TRBV25-1	-	-	CASSDGQIGTQYF	TGTGCCAGCAGTGACGGACAGATCGGTACGCAGTATTTT
TRBJ2-3	TRBV7-2	TRBD2	-	CASSGTSGGTDTQYF	TGTGCCAGCAGCGGGACTAGCGGGGGAACAGATACGCAGTATTTT
TRBJ1-2	TRBV7-2	-	-	CASSVMGARYGYTF	TGTGCCAGCAGCGTAATGGGGGCGCGCTATGGCTACACCTTC
TRBJ1-5	TRBV20-1	-	-	CSANRVGNQPQHF	TGCAGTGCTAACAGGGTTGGAAATCAGCCCCAGCATTTT
TRBJ2-2	TRBV28	-	-	CASSALLSFAPNTGELFF	TGTGCCAGCAGTGCCCTTTTATCCTTCGCCCCGAACACCGGGGAGCTGTTTTTT
TRBJ1-1	TRBV19	-	-	CASTPTGNTEAFF	TGTGCCAGTACCCCGACAGGGAACACTGAAGCTTTCTTT
TRBJ1-2	TRBV12-3/TRBV12-4	-	-	CASTRTVNYGYTF	TGTGCCAGCACCAGGACCGTGAACTATGGCTACACCTTC
TRBJ2-7	TRBV3-1	-	-	CASSHPRGSSYEQYF	TGTGCCAGCAGCCACCCACGGGGGAGCTCCTACGAGCAGTACTTC
TRBJ2-2	TRBV6-5	-	-	CASRQGAGELFF	TGTGCCAGCAGACAAGGTGCCGGGGAGCTGTTTTTT
TRBJ2-5	TRBV10-1	TRBD2	-	CASRPLGLAGSETQYF	TGCGCCAGCAGACCACTGGGACTAGCGGGCTCTGAGACCCAGTACTTC
TRBJ2-1	TRBV28	TRBD1	-	CASSSGTGDREQFF	TGTGCCAGCAGCTCCGGGACAGGGGATCGTGAGCAGTTCTTC
TRBJ1-1	TRBV29-1	TRBD1	-	CSVLGQGTNTEAFF	TGCAGCGTTTTGGGACAGGGAACGAACACTGAAGCTTTCTTT
TRBJ1-2	TRBV6-1	-	-	CASYTTGNGYTF	TGTGCCAGCTACACAACGGGGAATGGCTACACCTTC
TRBJ1-1	TRBV2	-	-	CASSSGLGTEAFF	TGTGCCAGCAGTTCGGGTCTCGGCACTGAAGCTTTCTTT
TRBJ2-3	TRBV7-2	TRBD2	once	CASSLGLAVTDTQYF	TGTGCCAGCAGCTTAGGACTAGCGGTCACAGATACGCAGTATTTT
TRBJ1-5	TRBV7-9	TRBD1	-	CASSSGTGEDQPQHF	TGTGCCAGCAGCTCGGGGACAGGGGAAGATCAGCCCCAGCATTTT
TRBJ1-3	TRBV29-1	-	-	CSAERGTGNTIYF	TGCAGCGCCGAAAGGGGAACGGGAAACACCATATATTTT
TRBJ2-2	TRBV3-1	-	-	CASSPGRGQNTGELFF	TGTGCCAGCAGCCCCGGACGGGGTCAGAACACCGGGGAGCTGTTTTTT
TRBJ2-1	TRBV5-1	TRBD2	once	CASSAVAGGDNEQFF	TGCGCCAGCAGCGCGGTAGCGGGAGGGGACAATGAGCAGTTCTTC
TRBJ2-5	TRBV12-3/TRBV12-4	TRBD2	-	CASSRLATQYF	TGTGCCAGCAGCAGACTAGCGACCCAGTACTTC
TRBJ2-3	TRBV2	-	once	CASSADRSTDTQYF	TGTGCCAGCAGTGCAGATCGGAGCACAGATACGCAGTATTTT